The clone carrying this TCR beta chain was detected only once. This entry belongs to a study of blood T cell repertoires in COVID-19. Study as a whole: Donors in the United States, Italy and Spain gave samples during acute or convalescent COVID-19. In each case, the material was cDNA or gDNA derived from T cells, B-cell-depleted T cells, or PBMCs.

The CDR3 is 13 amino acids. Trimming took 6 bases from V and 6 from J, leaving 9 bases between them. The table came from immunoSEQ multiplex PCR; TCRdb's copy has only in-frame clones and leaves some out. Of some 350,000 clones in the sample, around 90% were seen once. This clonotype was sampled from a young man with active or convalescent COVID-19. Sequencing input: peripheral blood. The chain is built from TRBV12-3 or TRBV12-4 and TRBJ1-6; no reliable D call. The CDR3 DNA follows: TGTGCCAGCAGGGGAGAGGGTAATTCACCCCTCCACTTT. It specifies CASRGEGNSPLHF.